The clone carrying this TCR beta chain was found many times. TCRdb processed the 5' RACE reads anew with MiXCR; each CDR3 protein has one entry. There are more than 85,000 distinct CDR3 sequences in the sample; more than 9.5% occur only once, and approximately 40% lies in the top ten. The source of the sample is a study of T-cell memory formation after mild COVID-19. CDR1 is SQVTM, CDR2 ANQGSEA, per germline. CDR3 length: 13 amino acids. Trimming left V 6 bases short and J 3 bases short, with 15 bases between. The chain is built from TRBV29-1 and TRBJ2-7; D might be TRBD1 (6 bases). This receptor was obtained from a man aged 18 to 35 who had mild COVID-19 (a few samples of this study predate the infection). Cell type and time point are not known. Sequenced material: PBMCs or a T cell subset sorted from them (not recorded which). The CDR3 here is CSVTTGISYEQYF. Written as DNA, the CDR3 is TGCAGCGTCACAACAGGGATCAGCTACGAGCAGTACTTC.